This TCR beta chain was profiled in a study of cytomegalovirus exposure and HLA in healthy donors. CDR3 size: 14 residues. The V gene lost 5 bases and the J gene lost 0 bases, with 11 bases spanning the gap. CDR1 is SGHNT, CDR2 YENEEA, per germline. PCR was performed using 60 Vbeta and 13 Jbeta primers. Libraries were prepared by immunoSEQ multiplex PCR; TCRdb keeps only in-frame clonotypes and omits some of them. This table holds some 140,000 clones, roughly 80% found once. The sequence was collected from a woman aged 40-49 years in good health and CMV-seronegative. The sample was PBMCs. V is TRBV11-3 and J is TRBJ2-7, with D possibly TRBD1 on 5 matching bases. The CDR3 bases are TGTGCCAGCAGCAGAACAGGAGACTCCTACGAGCAGTACTTC. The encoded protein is CASSRTGDSYEQYF.